Below, 19 T cell receptor beta chains from the same sample are listed, as sequenced in a study of blood T cell repertoires in COVID-19. Measured with immunoSEQ multiplex PCR; TCRdb has only the in-frame clones, and not every one. This sample has 450,000 or so clones; roughly 88% occur once, and the top ten carry 0.55% to 0.75%. Sequencing input: PBMCs or T cells enriched from blood (not recorded which). The receptors were sampled from a man younger than 35 who had recovered from COVID-19.

The V call is TRBV2, the J call TRBJ1-1; 7 bases line up with TRBD1. Germline CDR1 is SNHLY and CDR2 is FYNNEI. The CDR3 runs 12 residues. V gave up 4 bases and J gave up 11 bases; unmatched junction bases: 7. CDR3 nucleotides: TGTGCCAGCAGTGCCCCTACAGGGGAGGCTTTCTTT. Protein product: CASSAPTGEAFF. The full variable domain, rest sourced from reference TRBV2 and TRBJ1-1, is EPEVTQTPSHQVTQMGQEVILRCVPISNHLYFYWYRQILGQKVEFLVSFYNNEISEKSEIFDDQFSVERPDGSNFTLKIRSTKLEDSAMYFCASSAPTGEAFFGQGTRLTVV.

The gene calls are TRBV21-1 and TRBJ2-3; TRBD2, the D gene given by the table, was not confirmed from the DNA. TRBV21-1 has pseudogene status. CDR3 length: 16 amino acids. Here the CDR3 DNA reads TGTGCCAGCACCAACCTCTCAGCGGGAGTGGCTGATACGCAGTATTTT. Residues: CASTNLSAGVADTQYF.

This clone was detected only a few times. This chain joins TRBV28 and TRBJ1-2, with a tentative D call TRBD1 (5 bases). The germline V gene has CDR1 MDHEN and CDR2 SYDVKM. The CDR3 has 14 amino acids. V was pared by 6 bases and J by 2 bases, with 13 bases between. The CDR3 reads CASRRDWTNYGYTF. For the CDR3, the DNA is TGTGCCAGCAGGAGGGACTGGACCAACTATGGCTACACCTTC.

The CDR3 spells CASMPYVPGGNQPQHF. In nucleotides, the CDR3 is TGTGCCAGTATGCCCTATGTGCCCGGGGGCAATCAGCCCCAGCATTTT. The rearrangement joins TRBV19 to TRBJ1-5; D is undetermined. Germline values: CDR1 LNHDA, CDR2 SQIVND (reference sequence). The CDR3 has 16 amino acids. The germline V and J ends were trimmed by 7 bases and 2 bases, with 18 bases remaining between them.

The chain uses TRBV29-1 and TRBJ1-2; TRBD1 is a possible D gene (6 bases). V lost 6 bases and J 4 bases, leaving 15 bases between the germline ends. The length of the CDR3 is 13 residues. Germline V gives CDR1 SQVTM, CDR2 ANQGSEA. The CDR3 coding sequence is TGCAGCGTCGCGGGGGGGACACTCTATGGCTACACCTTC. Amino acid sequence: CSVAGGTLYGYTF.

This chain connects TRBV3-1 (or the pseudogene TRBV3-2) to TRBJ1-5; D remains unclear. V gave up 0 bases and J gave up 5 bases, with 5 bases separating them. CDR3 length: 13 residues. CDR1 and CDR2 from the germline V gene are LGHDT and YNNKEL (reference sequence). CDR3 in amino acids: CASSQDYHQPQHF. The DNA for the CDR3 is TGTGCCAGCAGCCAAGATTATCATCAGCCCCAGCATTTT.

This rearrangement joins TRBV19 to TRBJ1-1, with D unresolved. The germline CDR1 and CDR2 sequences are LNHDA and SQIVND (reference sequence). V was trimmed by 4 bases and J by 5 bases, leaving 11 bases between them. The CDR3 is made up of 13 amino acids. The CDR3 sequence: CASSTSTWTEAFF. CDR3 in DNA: TGTGCCAGTAGTACGTCTACTTGGACTGAAGCTTTCTTT.

This clone appeared once. V and J are TRBV7-3 and TRBJ2-1, with D possibly being TRBD2 (5 bases). V was trimmed by 5 bases and J by 10 bases, leaving 15 bases between them. Germline CDR1 is SGHTA and CDR2 is FQGTGA. CDR3 length: 13 residues. The CDR3 DNA reads as TGTGCCAGCAGCCGCCGGGAAATGGGCGAGCAGTTCTTC. Translating it yields CASSRREMGEQFF.

CDR3 DNA sequence: TGCGCCAGCAGCCCGGGCGTCCCGGGGGGCTCTGGAAACACCATATATTTT. Translated, it gives CASSPGVPGGSGNTIYF. J is TRBJ1-3 and V is TRBV5-1; a possible D gene is TRBD1 (5 bases). CDR1 SGHRS and CDR2 YFSETQ come from the germline V gene. There are 17 residues in the CDR3. The V and J ends lost 4 bases and 0 bases respectively, with 17 bases between them.

V usage is TRBV6-6 and J usage is TRBJ1-4, with a possible D match to TRBD1 (5 bases). This CDR3 is 15 amino acids long. CDR1 and CDR2 from the germline V gene are MNHNY and SVGAGI (reference sequence). The germline V and J ends were trimmed by 6 bases and 0 bases, with 11 bases remaining between them. This chain's CDR3 is CASSTGVATNEKLFF. CDR3 in DNA: TGTGCCAGCAGCACAGGAGTCGCAACTAATGAAAAACTGTTTTTT.

The chain recombines TRBV7-9 with TRBJ2-4, with TRBD1 identical over 7 bases. CDR3 length: 17 residues. V gave up 5 bases and J gave up 1 base; unmatched junction bases: 11. Germline loops: CDR1 SEHNR, CDR2 FQNEAQ (reference sequence). CDR3 protein: CASSRGTPRGAKNIQYF. CDR3 DNA sequence: TGTGCCAGCAGCCGCGGCACCCCCAGGGGGGCCAAAAACATTCAGTACTTC.

This chain links TRBV5-1 with TRBJ1-2; D might be TRBD1 (5 bases). The CDR3 loop spans 15 amino acids. Germline V gene data show CDR1 as SGHRS and CDR2 as YFSETQ. V shed 4 bases and J shed 6 bases, with 19 bases lying between them. CDR3 protein: CASSPLAGRVHGYTF. CDR3 DNA: TGCGCCAGCAGCCCCCTCGCGGGGCGGGTGCATGGCTACACCTTC.

V is TRBV6-5 and J is TRBJ1-1; TRBD1 is a possible D gene (6 bases). The CDR3 is made up of 13 amino acids. Germline V gives CDR1 MNHEY, CDR2 SVGAGI. The V and J ends lost 5 bases and 7 bases respectively, with 14 bases between them. CDR3 region: CASSPTTGFEAFF. CDR3 nucleotide sequence: TGTGCCAGCAGTCCCACCACAGGGTTTGAAGCTTTCTTT.

V usage is TRBV3-1 (or the pseudogene TRBV3-2) and J usage is TRBJ2-1; 8 bases fit TRBD2. In germline, CDR1 is LGHDT, CDR2 YNNKEL (reference sequence). This CDR3 contains 16 residues. With V trimmed by 0 bases and J by 0 bases, 1 base remained unmatched. The CDR3 nucleotides are TGTGCCAGCAGCCAAGAGAGCGGGGGCTCCTACAATGAGCAGTTCTTC. Amino acids: CASSQESGGSYNEQFF.

The CDR3 DNA follows: TGTGCTAGTGCCCCTCAACCCAAGGGACAGGGCCATAGCAATCAGCCCCAGCATTTT. Translation gives CASAPQPKGQGHSNQPQHF. This chain connects TRBV12-5 to TRBJ1-5; TRBD1 agrees at 9 bases. Germline V gene sequence: CDR1 LGHNT, CDR2 FRNRAP. J gave up 0 bases and V 7 bases, and 16 bases lay outside the gene matches. The CDR3 is made up of 19 amino acids. Filled out from reference TRBV12-5 and TRBJ1-5, the complete variable domain reads DARVTQTPRHKVTEMGQEVTMRCQPILGHNTVFWYRQTMMQGLELLAYFRNRAPLDDSGMPKDRFSAEMPDATLATLKIQPSEPRDSAVYFCASAPQPKGQGHSNQPQHFGDGTRLSIL.

The chain links TRBV10-3 to TRBJ2-1; D is uncertain. The CDR3 extends over 11 amino acids. The germline V and J ends were trimmed by 3 bases and 9 bases, with 6 bases remaining between them. CDR1 and CDR2 (germline): ENHRY, SYGVKD. Here the CDR3 reads CAISDLAEQFF. CDR3 bases: TGTGCCATCAGTGACCTGGCTGAGCAGTTCTTC.

In this sample, this clone turned up a few times. The rearrangement uses TRBV5-1 and TRBJ1-2; 10 bases align to TRBD1. The CDR3 has 14 residues. With 4 bases clipped from V and 7 bases from J, the junction kept 7 bases outside the gene matches. The germline gives CDR1 SGHRS, CDR2 YFSETQ. CDR3 nucleotides: TGCGCCAGCAGCCCCTTGACAGGGGGCAGTGGCTACACCTTC. Its protein is CASSPLTGGSGYTF.

V usage is TRBV7-9 and J usage is TRBJ2-5; TRBD1 matches at 8 bases. Germline V lookup: CDR1 SEHNR, CDR2 FQNEAQ (reference sequence). The V and J ends lost 1 base and 3 bases, in that order; junction bases with no gene match: 7. CDR3 length equals 16 residues. This CDR3 reads CASSLGDRGAEETQYF. CDR3 bases: TGTGCCAGCAGCTTAGGCGACAGGGGTGCTGAAGAGACCCAGTACTTC.

V and J are TRBV28 and TRBJ1-1, with 10 bases fitting TRBD1. The CDR3 runs 14 residues. Germline V gene data show CDR1 as MDHEN and CDR2 as SYDVKM. After removal of 4 bases from V and 4 bases from J, the junction contained 3 bases not matched to a gene. CDR3 amino acids: CASSWTGGTTEAFF. The CDR3 DNA is TGTGCCAGCAGTTGGACAGGGGGGACCACTGAAGCTTTCTTT.